Below are 24 T cell receptor beta chains sequenced from a single sample in a study of T cells in localized non-small cell lung cancer. Generated by immunoSEQ multiplex PCR, the TCRdb table keeps only in-frame clones and is missing some. The table records 4,000 to 6,000 clones, around 50% of them present only once. The sample was lymph node tissue, taken before any cancer treatment. The receptors stem from a male donor older than 55 with stage I squamous cell lung carcinoma.

V gene TRBV19 combines with J gene TRBJ2-2, with TRBD2 matching over 7 bases. The CDR3 consists of 12 residues. Germline trimming cut 10 bases from V and 7 bases from J; bases unmatched to any gene: 6. Germline CDR1 reads LNHDA; CDR2 reads SQIVND (reference sequence). The chain's CDR3 is CATGEGFGELFF. Written as DNA, the CDR3 is TGTGCCACCGGGGAGGGTTTCGGGGAGCTGTTTTTT.

This chain connects TRBV14 to TRBJ2-7; 9 bases match TRBD1. This CDR3 spans 16 amino acids. Unmatched junction bases numbered 10, after V lost 4 bases and J lost 3 bases. Per germline, CDR1 SGHDN and CDR2 FVKESK. Here the CDR3 reads CASSPPGTGKVYEQYF. Here the CDR3 DNA reads TGTGCCAGCAGCCCGCCCGGGACAGGGAAAGTCTACGAGCAGTACTTC.

The chain employs TRBV25-1 and TRBJ2-1, with D maybe TRBD1 (6 bases). CDR3 length: 15 residues. V shed 4 bases and J shed 7 bases, with 17 bases lying between them. CDR1 is MGHDK and CDR2 is SYGVNS in the germline V gene. CDR3 in DNA: TGTGCCAGCAGTGGGTCTTGGGGGACAAGAAATGAGCAGTTCTTC. Translation gives CASSGSWGTRNEQFF.

This clone has just a few counts. This rearrangement joins TRBV30 to TRBJ2-3, with TRBD2 matching 8 bases. Germline CDR1 GTSNPN, CDR2 SVGIG (reference sequence). The CDR3 is made up of 14 amino acids. Losses at the gene ends were 5 bases for V and 7 bases for J; bases not matched to a gene: 11. In DNA, the CDR3 is TGTGCCTGGGGGACCGGGACTAGTGCCTATACGCAGTATTTT. Encoded protein: CAWGTGTSAYTQYF.

The rearrangement joins TRBV19 to TRBJ2-7; TRBD1 matches 8 bases. Trimming removed 3 bases from V and 3 bases from J; junction bases left unmatched: 4. Germline CDR1 and CDR2: LNHDA and SQIVND (reference sequence). This CDR3 region has 14 residues. The CDR3 DNA reads as TGTGCCAGTAGTATGGACAGGGACGGCTACGAGCAGTACTTC. Amino acids: CASSMDRDGYEQYF.

V and J are TRBV5-1 and TRBJ1-1; weak D call: TRBD1 (6 bases). This CDR3 contains 16 residues. Looked up from germline, CDR1 is SGHRS and CDR2 is YFSETQ. Trimming shortened V by 1 base and J by 5 bases, and 18 bases separated the two germline ends. The CDR3, as DNA: TGCGCCAGCAGCTTGTTAACAGGGAGGCGAACAACTGAAGCTTTCTTT. Its translation: CASSLLTGRRTTEAFF. The variable domain in full, completed from reference TRBV5-1 and TRBJ1-1, reads KAGVTQTPRYLIKTRGQQVTLSCSPISGHRSVSWYQQTPGQGLQFLFEYFSETQRNKGNFPGRFSGRQFSNSRSEMNVSTLELGDSALYLCASSLLTGRRTTEAFFGQGTRLTVV.

The V gene is TRBV30, the J gene TRBJ2-6; no definite D call. This CDR3 region has 15 residues. Germline V CDR1 and CDR2: GTSNPN, SVGIG (reference sequence). V gave up 1 base and J gave up 0 bases, with 7 bases separating them. CDR3 sequence reads: CAWSDRRSGANVLTF. DNA for the CDR3: TGTGCCTGGAGTGACCGCCGCTCTGGGGCCAACGTCCTGACTTTC. Variable domain in full (rest from reference TRBV30 and TRBJ2-6): SQTIHQWPATLVQPVGSPLSLECTVEGTSNPNLYWYRQAAGRGLQLLFYSVGIGQISSEVPQNLSASRPQDRQFILSSKKLLLSDSGFYLCAWSDRRSGANVLTFGAGSRLTVL.

The V call is TRBV19, the J call TRBJ2-3; D is ambiguous. This CDR3 is built from 13 residues. The germline gives CDR1 LNHDA, CDR2 SQIVND (reference sequence). V was pared by 3 bases and J by 2 bases, with 6 bases between. CDR3 residues: CASSILLTDTQYF. For the CDR3, the DNA is TGTGCCAGTAGTATCCTTCTCACAGATACGCAGTATTTT.

In this sample, this clone turned up a few times. This rearrangement joins TRBV6-8 to TRBJ2-3; D might be TRBD2 (5 bases). Germline V lookup: CDR1 MNHGY, CDR2 SAAAGT. The V gene lost 0 bases and the J gene lost 5 bases, with 15 bases spanning the gap. This CDR3 comprises 16 residues. CDR3 protein: CASSYSVLAREDTQYF. The CDR3 DNA reads TGTGCCAGCAGTTACTCTGTTTTGGCGAGGGAAGATACGCAGTATTTT.

As DNA, the CDR3 is TGTGCCAGCAGTTACAGGGGGCTTGGCTACACCTTC. Its protein is CASSYRGLGYTF. The V and J genes are TRBV6-8 and TRBJ1-2; 7 bases agree with TRBD1. V lost 2 bases to trimming and J lost 7 bases; unmatched junction nucleotides: 1. CDR1 MNHGY and CDR2 SAAAGT come from the germline V gene. The CDR3 spans 12 residues.

The chain recombines TRBV6-8 with TRBJ2-5; possibly TRBD1 or TRBD2 for D (5 bases each). This CDR3 has 16 residues. Germline V lookup: CDR1 MNHGY, CDR2 SAAAGT. Between the trimmed V and J ends, which lost 0 bases and 4 bases, there was a span of 15 bases. Here the CDR3 DNA reads TGTGCCAGCAGTTACTCCATGGGGCGGGCAATAGAGACCCAGTACTTC. This encodes CASSYSMGRAIETQYF.

The V gene is TRBV28, the J gene TRBJ2-7, with 9 bases fitting TRBD1. Germline-derived CDR1 and CDR2 are MDHEN and SYDVKM. J was trimmed by 2 bases and V by 5 bases; bases with no gene match: 4. This CDR3 is 14 amino acids long. The CDR3 region is CASSLRQGAYEQYF. The CDR3 nucleotides read TGTGCCAGCAGTCTCCGACAGGGGGCCTACGAGCAGTACTTC.

This chain uses TRBV11-3 with TRBJ1-1; D remains ambiguous. Germline CDR1 SGHNT, CDR2 YENEEA. The CDR3 contains 15 residues. Trimming cost V 6 bases and J 4 bases, with 18 bases left between them. The CDR3 bases are TGTGCCAGCAGTTATGCGGCCCGGAGCCCCACTGAAGCTTTCTTT. This gives the protein CASSYAARSPTEAFF.

The chain recombines TRBV5-1 with TRBJ2-5; tentative D call: TRBD2 (6 bases). Germline-derived CDR1 and CDR2 are SGHRS and YFSETQ. V was pared by 8 bases and J by 5 bases, with 19 bases between. This CDR3 comprises 14 residues. The CDR3 coding sequence is TGCGCCAGTAGCCCTACCCTTGGGGGGGAGACCCAGTACTTC. Its translation: CASSPTLGGETQYF.

This clone was found a few times. Here the CDR3 reads CASSLEGVATEAFF. CDR3 coding DNA: TGTGCCAGCAGCTTAGAAGGGGTGGCCACTGAAGCTTTCTTT. V and J are TRBV11-3 and TRBJ1-1; D may be TRBD1 (5 bases). The V and J ends lost 0 bases and 4 bases respectively, with 9 bases between them. The CDR3 consists of 14 residues. Germline V lookup: CDR1 SGHNT, CDR2 YENEEA.

The V gene is TRBV15, the J gene TRBJ2-1; D might be TRBD2 (6 bases). V was clipped by 1 base and J by 5 bases, with 12 bases between them. Germline V gene lookup returns CDR1 LNHNV and CDR2 YYDKDF (reference sequence). This CDR3 has 15 amino acids. The CDR3 sequence: CATSRGGGRHNEQFF. The DNA for the CDR3 is TGTGCCACCAGCAGAGGAGGAGGGAGGCACAATGAGCAGTTCTTC. Using reference TRBV15 and TRBJ2-1 for the parts outside the CDR3, the full variable domain is DAMVIQNPRYQVTQFGKPVTLSCSQTLNHNVMYWYQQKSSQAPKLLFHYYDKDFNNEADTPDNFQSRRPNTSFCFLDIRSPGLGDTAMYLCATSRGGGRHNEQFFGPGTRLTVL.

The CDR3 protein is CASIPQGGGYNEQFF. The CDR3 coding sequence is TGTGCCAGTATTCCCCAGGGGGGCGGTTACAATGAGCAGTTCTTC. V gene TRBV19 combines with J gene TRBJ2-1, with D maybe TRBD1 (7 bases). V lost 7 bases to trimming and J lost 4 bases, with 17 bases between them. The length of the CDR3 is 15 residues. The V gene's germline CDR1 is LNHDA and CDR2 SQIVND (reference sequence).

In DNA form, the CDR3 reads TGTGCCAGCAGTCCCGGGACCACCATAGTTACGCAGTACTTC. Amino acids: CASSPGTTIVTQYF. The chain couples TRBV28 to TRBJ2-7, with D perhaps matching TRBD1 or TRBD2 (5 bases each). The CDR3 is 14 residues long. Germline V gives CDR1 MDHEN, CDR2 SYDVKM. Trimming removed 5 bases from V and 9 bases from J, with 20 bases in between. Full variable domain (missing parts from reference TRBV28 and TRBJ2-7): DVKVTQSSRYLVKRTGEKVFLECVQDMDHENMFWYRQDPGLGLRLIYFSYDVKMKEKGDIPEGYSVSREKKERFSLILESASTNQTSMYLCASSPGTTIVTQYFGPGTRLTVT.

The V gene is TRBV28, the J gene TRBJ1-2; the D is unclear. V was shortened by 5 bases and J by 1 base, with 5 bases between the two germline ends. The CDR3 is made up of 12 amino acids. CDR1 and CDR2 (germline): MDHEN, SYDVKM. Here the CDR3 reads CASSPSNYGYTF. The CDR3 DNA is TGTGCCAGCAGTCCTAGTAACTATGGCTACACCTTC.

The gene calls are TRBV6-8 and TRBJ2-5; tentatively, D is TRBD1 (5 bases). V was clipped by 4 bases and J by 2 bases, with 14 bases between them. Per germline, CDR1 MNHGY and CDR2 SAAAGT. The length of the CDR3 is 15 residues. The CDR3 here is CASSSSLYRQETQYF. The DNA for the CDR3 is TGTGCCAGCAGTTCCTCCTTATACAGGCAAGAGACCCAGTACTTC.

This clone was observed a handful of times. The CDR3, as DNA: TGTGCCAGCAGCTACAGCTCTGGGGCCAACGTCCTGACTTTC. Protein sequence: CASSYSSGANVLTF. The V call is TRBV11-3, the J call TRBJ2-6; the D is unclear. The germline V gene encodes CDR1 SGHNT and CDR2 YENEEA. Trimming pared 4 bases from V and 0 bases from J, leaving 4 bases between. The CDR3 is made up of 14 amino acids.

The V and J genes are TRBV18 and TRBJ2-7, with 8 bases identical to TRBD2. Germline loops: CDR1 KGHSH, CDR2 LQKENI. V gave up 3 bases and J gave up 5 bases; unmatched junction bases: 9. The CDR3 totals 15 residues. CDR3: CASSPRSGSLDEQYF. CDR3 sequence (DNA): TGTGCCAGCTCACCGAGGAGCGGGAGTTTAGACGAGCAGTACTTC. Full variable domain (rest looked up from reference TRBV18 and TRBJ2-7): NAGVMQNPRHLVRRRGQEARLRCSPMKGHSHVYWYRQLPEEGLKFMVYLQKENIIDESGMPKERFSAEFPKEGPSILRIQQVVRGDSAAYFCASSPRSGSLDEQYFGPGTRLTVT.

This chain uses TRBV30 with TRBJ1-2, with 8 bases identical to TRBD1. V trimming: 6 bases; J trimming: 6 bases; junction bases outside the gene matches: 6. The CDR3 sequence is 12 residues long. The V gene's germline CDR1 is GTSNPN and CDR2 SVGIG (reference sequence). CDR3 protein: CACKGQGDGYTF. As DNA, the CDR3 is TGTGCCTGTAAAGGACAGGGCGATGGCTACACCTTC.

This clone occurred a few times. The V call is TRBV28, the J call TRBJ1-1; perhaps TRBD1 as D (6 bases). Germline assignment: CDR1 MDHEN and CDR2 SYDVKM. Trimming removed 7 bases at V and 3 bases at J, with 15 bases between. CDR3 length: 14 residues. CDR3 loop: CASTLEGGDTEAFF. The CDR3 coding sequence is TGTGCCAGCACCCTGGAGGGGGGGGACACTGAAGCTTTCTTT.